This T cell receptor (beta chain) is drawn from a study of T cell repertoires in cytomegalovirus infection. Looking at the study overall: Recently described HLA-C-restricted plus well-studied HLA-B-restricted CMV epitopes were used. Shared public TCR beta signatures pointed to both CMV infection and a matching HLA type. Overall study findings and caveats: Cumulative public TCR beta family frequency identified CMV carriers with the relevant HLA.

The germline gives CDR1 SEHNR, CDR2 FQNEAQ (reference sequence). The junction had 3 bases not matched to a gene; V was cut back by 3 bases and J by 8 bases. The CDR3 spans 14 residues. This clonotype has a handful of counts. Its antigen is unidentified. TCRdb reprocessed the reads with MiXCR, giving one entry per CDR3 protein. The repertoire holds a few hundred thousand distinct CDR3 sequences, with about 39% as singletons. This TCR was recovered from a human donor in good health (CMV status not recorded). Some clones in this sample may be carry-over from other donors' samples. Sample: cultured PBMCs, taken from culture after CMV antigen stimulation. This chain links TRBV7-9 with TRBJ2-1, with 11 bases fitting TRBD2. The CDR3 region is CASSFMGLADEQFF. The CDR3 region has the DNA TGTGCCAGCAGCTTTATGGGACTAGCGGATGAGCAGTTCTTC.